The entry that follows covers one T cell receptor (beta chain) sequence. CDR1 SGDLS and CDR2 YYNGEE come from the germline V gene. The CDR3 is 15 amino acids. The ends lost 6 bases at V and 0 bases at J; junction bases unmatched: 4. As handled by the study authors: Researchers report that nucleated cell counts were estimated from reference gene primer amplification. Profiling relied on immunoSEQ multiplex PCR, and the TCRdb table lists in-frame clones only, not all of them. Clone size and the V and J calls come from that table; the DNA yielded D and trimming. The sample holds roughly 41,000 clones, around four fifths seen once. This sample is drawn from a study of blood T cell repertoires in COVID-19. About the research overall: The origin of the acute and convalescent COVID-19 samples was the United States, Italy and Spain. Sources were T cells, B-cell-depleted T cells, or PBMCs; the material itself was cDNA or gDNA.

The clonotype originates from a man aged 50 to 59 with active COVID-19. V usage is TRBV9 and J usage is TRBJ2-2; 8 nucleotides match TRBD2. Sample: peripheral blood. This chain's CDR3 is CASNKRGTNTGELFF. As DNA, the CDR3 is TGTGCCAGCAACAAGCGGGGGACGAACACCGGGGAGCTGTTTTTT.